Presented here are 29 T cell receptor beta chains from one specimen sequenced in a study of cytomegalovirus exposure and HLA in healthy donors. With 60 Vbeta and 13 Jbeta primers, the PCR was carried out. Clones were read by immunoSEQ multiplex PCR, and TCRdb kept only the in-frame ones, dropping some. The data contain 100,000 or so clones, 75% of them singletons. Specimen: PBMCs. These receptors came from a man in his fifties in good health and CMV-seronegative.

This clone was detected once. V usage is TRBV7-3 and J usage is TRBJ2-3, with TRBD1 matching 7 bases. The germline V gene encodes CDR1 SGHTA and CDR2 FQGTGA. The ends lost 4 bases at V and 2 bases at J; junction bases unmatched: 6. The CDR3 is 15 residues long. CDR3 sequence: CASSSTGRYTDTQYF. CDR3 sequence (DNA): TGTGCCAGCAGCTCGACAGGGCGGTACACAGATACGCAGTATTTT. Full variable domain (missing parts from reference TRBV7-3 and TRBJ2-3): GAGVSQTPSNKVTEKGKYVELRCDPISGHTALYWYRQSLGQGPEFLIYFQGTGAADDSGLPNDRFFAVRPEGSVSTLKIQRTERGDSAVYLCASSSTGRYTDTQYFGPGTRLTVL.

The chain links TRBV7-9 to TRBJ2-7, with 8 bases matching TRBD2. Trimming at V came to 7 bases and at J to 5 bases, leaving 10 bases not matched to a gene. Looked up from germline, CDR1 is SEHNR and CDR2 is FQNEAQ (reference sequence). The CDR3 length is 14 residues. Written as DNA, the CDR3 is TGTGCCAGCAACCCCCGGGGGGGCGGCGACGAGCAGTACTTC. This gives the protein CASNPRGGGDEQYF.

The chain employs TRBV5-6 and TRBJ2-7; D possibly corresponds to TRBD1 (6 bases). Germline CDR1 and CDR2: SGHDT and YYEEEE. V lost 4 bases, J lost 3 bases, and 17 bases lay in between. This CDR3 region has 15 residues. CDR3 bases: TGTGCCAGCAGCCAAGCCGGGACACAAAGCTACGAGCAGTACTTC. Translation gives CASSQAGTQSYEQYF.

The gene calls are TRBV7-3 and TRBJ2-3; possible D gene TRBD2, 5 bases. From germline, CDR1 is SGHTA and CDR2 FQGTGA. Deletions cut 2 bases from V and 3 bases from J, with 6 bases between. The CDR3 sequence is 13 residues long. CDR3 DNA: TGTGCCAGCAGCTTAGGAGGTACAGATACGCAGTATTTT. This gives the protein CASSLGGTDTQYF. The full variable domain, in which reference TRBV7-3 and TRBJ2-3 provide the parts outside the CDR3, is GAGVSQTPSNKVTEKGKYVELRCDPISGHTALYWYRQSLGQGPEFLIYFQGTGAADDSGLPNDRFFAVRPEGSVSTLKIQRTERGDSAVYLCASSLGGTDTQYFGPGTRLTVL.

The chain uses TRBV18 and TRBJ2-7; 10 positions agree with TRBD1. There are 16 residues in the CDR3. Germline V gene lookup returns CDR1 KGHSH and CDR2 LQKENI. V lost 4 bases to trimming and J lost 2 bases; unmatched junction nucleotides: 8. The CDR3 here is CASSLKGGTGAYEQYF. CDR3 DNA: TGTGCCAGCTCACTAAAAGGTGGGACAGGGGCCTACGAGCAGTACTTC. The full variable domain, completed using reference TRBV18 and TRBJ2-7, is NAGVMQNPRHLVRRRGQEARLRCSPMKGHSHVYWYRQLPEEGLKFMVYLQKENIIDESGMPKERFSAEFPKEGPSILRIQQVVRGDSAAYFCASSLKGGTGAYEQYFGPGTRLTVT.

The chain carries TRBV5-1 and TRBJ2-3; D is possibly TRBD1 (5 bases). There are 14 residues in the CDR3. Germline V CDR1 and CDR2: SGHRS, YFSETQ. V was pared by 3 bases and J by 1 base, with 9 bases between. The CDR3 spells CASSSSTGTDTQYF. CDR3 DNA sequence: TGCGCCAGCAGCTCGTCGACAGGCACAGATACGCAGTATTTT.

The chain has TRBV10-2 and TRBJ2-7, with 10 bases matching TRBD1. Germline CDR1 WSHSY, CDR2 SAAADI. The CDR3 length is 13 residues. The J segment lost 6 bases and the V segment lost 9 bases, leaving 8 bases of the junction unmatched. The DNA for the CDR3 is TGCGCCAGTCTACGGGACAGGGGTGGCGAGCAGTACTTC. This translates into CASLRDRGGEQYF.

The chain carries TRBV27 and TRBJ1-1, with D possibly TRBD1 on 5 matching bases. CDR1 is MNHEY and CDR2 is SMNVEV in the germline V gene (reference sequence). The V and J ends lost 6 bases and 4 bases respectively, with 21 bases between them. The CDR3 has 16 amino acids. The CDR3 reads CASRGSRGQGGTEAFF. The DNA of the CDR3 is TGTGCCAGCAGGGGGTCTCGCGGGCAGGGAGGCACTGAAGCTTTCTTT.

As concerns this clone: One end of the junction varies from germline; a read error may be responsible. This same CDR3 is encoded by further DNA sequences in the sample. The V call is TRBV10-3, the J call TRBJ2-7; 7 nucleotides align to TRBD2. The CDR3 covers 14 residues. Germline-derived CDR1 and CDR2 are ENHRY and SYGVKD. The CDR3 DNA reads TGTGCCATCAGCGAGTCGGGAGGTTCCTACGAGCAGTACTTC. This sequence encodes CAISESGGSYEQYF.

The chain joins TRBV5-1 to TRBJ1-2, with TRBD1 matching over 10 bases. This CDR3 region has 15 residues. With 3 bases clipped from V and 7 bases from J, the junction kept 9 bases outside the gene matches. From germline, CDR1 is SGHRS and CDR2 YFSETQ. The CDR3 reads CASSWTGQGSSGYTF. The CDR3 coding sequence is TGCGCCAGCAGCTGGACGGGACAGGGGTCGAGTGGCTACACCTTC.

The rearrangement uses TRBV11-2 and TRBJ2-3; 10 nucleotides align to TRBD1. J gave up 7 bases and V 5 bases, and 9 bases lay outside the gene matches. Germline V gene data show CDR1 as SGHAT and CDR2 as FQNNGV. CDR3 length equals 15 residues. The CDR3 nucleotides are TGTGCCAGCAGCCCCCGGGACAGGGGCGATAATACGCAGTATTTT. Its translation: CASSPRDRGDNTQYF.

The chain has TRBV15 and TRBJ1-2; D is uncertain. Between the trimmed V and J ends, which lost 1 base and 3 bases, there was a span of 9 bases. Germline V gene lookup returns CDR1 LNHNV and CDR2 YYDKDF (reference sequence). The CDR3 covers 14 residues. The CDR3 here is CATSRGTADYGYTF. As DNA, the CDR3 is TGTGCCACCAGCAGAGGAACAGCGGACTATGGCTACACCTTC.

The DNA of the CDR3 is TGTGCCAGCAGCCAAGGCGGTGGCAAGAACACTGAAGCTTTCTTT. It specifies CASSQGGGKNTEAFF. This sequence joins TRBV14 and TRBJ1-1; no reliable D call. Trimming removed 1 base at V and 1 base at J, with 10 bases between. The CDR3 totals 15 residues. Germline V lookup: CDR1 SGHDN, CDR2 FVKESK.

The chain links TRBV2 to TRBJ1-2, with D hard to call. Germline CDR1 SNHLY, CDR2 FYNNEI. This CDR3 contains 12 residues. Trimming stripped 2 bases from V and 5 bases from J, with 6 bases between. CDR3 DNA: TGTGCCAGCAGTGAATCCCGTTATGGCTACACCTTC. It specifies CASSESRYGYTF.

This clone was counted between two and nine times. This rearrangement joins TRBV2 to TRBJ2-3; 11 bases are a match to TRBD2. In germline, CDR1 is SNHLY, CDR2 FYNNEI. Germline trimming cut 9 bases from V and 2 bases from J; bases unmatched to any gene: 4. The CDR3 is 14 amino acids. In DNA, the CDR3 is TGTGCCAGTAAACTAGCGGGGGCCACAGATACGCAGTATTTT. Amino acids: CASKLAGATDTQYF.

The chain has TRBV5-4 and TRBJ2-3; 10 bases are a match to TRBD1. After removal of 4 bases from V and 4 bases from J, the junction contained 3 bases not matched to a gene. The CDR3 spans 14 residues. CDR1 and CDR2 (germline): SGHNT, YYREEE (reference sequence). The CDR3 DNA reads as TGTGCCAGCAGCAGGGACAGGGGTTCAGATACGCAGTATTTT. It yields the protein CASSRDRGSDTQYF.

CDR3: CASRPPGLVGLEQYF. The CDR3 nucleotides read TGTGCCAGCAGGCCTCCGGGACTAGTGGGGCTCGAGCAGTACTTC. This chain links TRBV6-5 with TRBJ2-7; 8 bases line up with TRBD2. V was clipped by 6 bases and J by 6 bases; unmatched bases: 13. CDR1 is MNHEY, CDR2 SVGAGI, per germline. This CDR3 region has 15 residues.

The chain is built from TRBV28 and TRBJ2-7; TRBD2 aligns across 11 bases. The CDR3 runs 15 residues. From germline, CDR1 is MDHEN and CDR2 SYDVKM. With 1 base clipped from V and 7 bases from J, the junction kept 6 bases outside the gene matches. DNA of the CDR3: TGTGCCAGCAGTTTATCGGGACTAGCGGTCTGGGAGCAGTACTTC. Protein: CASSLSGLAVWEQYF.

The gene calls are TRBV7-8 and TRBJ1-4; TRBD1 agrees at 10 bases. The CDR3 extends over 16 amino acids. V lost 5 bases to trimming and J lost 0 bases; unmatched junction nucleotides: 3. The germline CDR1 and CDR2 sequences are SGHVS and FQNEAQ. The CDR3 sequence: CASSAGQGATNEKLFF. The DNA of the CDR3 is TGTGCCAGCAGCGCTGGACAGGGGGCAACTAATGAAAAACTGTTTTTT.

The chain combines TRBV15 with TRBJ2-1, with D perhaps TRBD2 (6 bases). V lost 3 bases and J lost 8, with 20 bases in between. The CDR3 totals 16 residues. Germline loops: CDR1 LNHNV, CDR2 YYDKDF (reference sequence). CDR3 in amino acids: CATSRSGTPPRHEQFF. In DNA form, the CDR3 reads TGTGCCACCAGCAGGTCCGGGACTCCACCGAGGCATGAGCAGTTCTTC. The variable domain in full, completed from reference TRBV15 and TRBJ2-1, reads DAMVIQNPRYQVTQFGKPVTLSCSQTLNHNVMYWYQQKSSQAPKLLFHYYDKDFNNEADTPDNFQSRRPNTSFCFLDIRSPGLGDTAMYLCATSRSGTPPRHEQFFGPGTRLTVL.

The J gene is TRBJ2-5, the V gene TRBV15; the D gene is possibly TRBD2 (7 bases). The CDR3 contains 12 residues. With 6 bases removed from V and 5 bases from J, the gap between germline ends came to 10 bases. Looked up from germline, CDR1 is LNHNV and CDR2 is YYDKDF (reference sequence). The CDR3 reads CATRGGPETQYF. CDR3 DNA sequence: TGTGCCACCAGGGGGGGGCCGGAGACCCAGTACTTC.

This sequence joins TRBV28 and TRBJ1-1, with 8 bases fitting TRBD1. This CDR3 contains 16 residues. Germline V CDR1 and CDR2: MDHEN, SYDVKM. The J segment lost 3 bases and the V segment lost 6 bases, leaving 12 bases of the junction unmatched. CDR3 DNA sequence: TGTGCCAGCAGCTTAGCCGGGACAGGCGGTCACACTGAAGCTTTCTTT. Translation gives CASSLAGTGGHTEAFF.

This sequence joins TRBV5-1 and TRBJ2-2; D gene unclear. Germline CDR1 SGHRS, CDR2 YFSETQ. This CDR3 is 16 amino acids long. Trimming left V 1 base short and J 1 base short, with 11 bases between. Here the CDR3 reads CASSLLKELNTGELFF. The CDR3 DNA sequence: TGCGCCAGCAGCTTGTTGAAGGAGCTGAACACCGGGGAGCTGTTTTTT.

This clone turned up a few times. The genes are TRBV5-1 and TRBJ1-2; 9 nucleotides line up with TRBD1. Germline lookup yields CDR1 SGHRS and CDR2 YFSETQ. The CDR3 contains 14 residues. V lost 5 bases, J lost 4 bases, and 6 bases stayed unmatched. CDR3 sequence (DNA): TGCGCCAGCAGTTGGACAGGGGTGGGCTATGGCTACACCTTC. It yields the protein CASSWTGVGYGYTF.

The chain is built from TRBV27 and TRBJ1-1; 7 bases agree with TRBD1. Germline lookup yields CDR1 MNHEY and CDR2 SMNVEV (reference sequence). V was pared by 2 bases and J by 2 bases, with 2 bases of the junction left unmatched. This CDR3 is built from 14 residues. The CDR3 DNA sequence: TGTGCCAGCAGTTTAAGAGGGGGCAACACTGAAGCTTTCTTT. Its translation is CASSLRGGNTEAFF.

The CDR3 region has the DNA TGTGCCAGCAGTTTATTGGAGCGGGACGAGCAGTATTTT. This sequence encodes CASSLLERDEQYF. This sequence joins TRBV28 and TRBJ2-3, with TRBD2 matching 7 bases. The CDR3 length is 13 residues. With V trimmed by 1 base and J by 11 bases, 6 bases remained unmatched. Germline values: CDR1 MDHEN, CDR2 SYDVKM.

The chain joins TRBV28 to TRBJ2-2; 11 bases map to TRBD2. Germline V gene lookup returns CDR1 MDHEN and CDR2 SYDVKM. CDR3 length: 19 residues. V shed 5 bases and J 7 bases; nucleotides not matched to a gene: 18. The CDR3 region has the DNA TGTGCCAGCAGTCCCACCCTCCTCATAGCGGGGGGGCCCGTCGGGGAGCTGTTTTTT. Residues: CASSPTLLIAGGPVGELFF.

The chain carries TRBV28 and TRBJ1-1; tentatively, D is TRBD1 (6 bases). Trimming left V 8 bases short and J 2 bases short, with 18 bases between. This CDR3 contains 15 residues. CDR1 MDHEN and CDR2 SYDVKM come from the germline V gene. CDR3: CASRPQTGDNTEAFF. DNA of the CDR3: TGTGCCAGCCGCCCTCAGACAGGAGATAACACTGAAGCTTTCTTT.

The V call is TRBV6-1, the J call TRBJ2-5; D uncertain. The DNA end favors TRBJ2-7, so the J call may be wrong. Germline CDR1 reads MNHNS; CDR2 reads SASEGT. The CDR3 consists of 16 residues. The CDR3 reads CASSEFLEFRSYEQYF. The CDR3 nucleotides read TGTGCCAGCAGTGAATTTTTAGAATTCCGCTCCTACGAGCAGTACTTC.